One and the same sample provided the 22 T cell receptor beta chains below, sequenced in a study of blood T cell repertoires in COVID-19. Some clones are missing from TCRdb's copy, which holds only in-frame ones; the method was immunoSEQ multiplex PCR. The data hold 200,000 to 250,000 clones, with approximately 81% observed a single time. Specimen: peripheral blood. The receptor set was obtained from a man aged 25-45 years with active or convalescent COVID-19.

The chain employs TRBV13 and TRBJ2-1; 11 nucleotides agree with TRBD1. The J segment lost 6 bases and the V segment lost 8 bases, leaving 18 bases of the junction unmatched. Germline CDR1 is PRHDT and CDR2 is FYEKMQ (reference sequence). The CDR3 contains 18 residues. The CDR3 loop is CASGVGTGGGLTGNEQFF. The DNA for the CDR3 is TGTGCCAGCGGGGTAGGGACAGGGGGAGGCTTAACGGGCAATGAGCAGTTCTTC.

This clone showed up just a few times. The chain links TRBV6-2 or TRBV6-3 to TRBJ1-4; D unclear. V lost 5 bases to trimming and J lost 8 bases, with 15 bases between them. The CDR3 totals 14 residues. Per the germline V gene, CDR1 is MNHEY and CDR2 is SVGEGT. DNA for the CDR3: TGTGCCAGCAGTCGGGAGTATCTTCGGGAAAAACTGTTTTTT. This codes for CASSREYLREKLFF.

The chain has TRBV10-3 and TRBJ2-5; 9 bases align to TRBD2. The CDR3 length is 14 residues. Germline V CDR1 and CDR2: ENHRY, SYGVKD. The ends lost 5 bases at V and 1 base at J; junction bases unmatched: 2. The CDR3 sequence is CAISQRGAQETQYF. In DNA form, the CDR3 reads TGTGCCATCAGTCAGCGGGGGGCCCAAGAGACCCAGTACTTC.

The CDR3, as DNA: TGTGCCAGCAGTTTGGCAGGGCGGGAGCTGTTTTTT. Translated: CASSLAGRELFF. This chain joins TRBV12-3 or TRBV12-4 and TRBJ2-2; TRBD1 is a possible D gene (5 bases). Trimming took off 3 bases at V and 9 bases at J, with 8 bases between the two ends. The CDR3 length is 12 residues.

The chain couples TRBV5-5 to TRBJ1-5; the match to TRBD1 covers 8 bases. The CDR3 runs 17 residues. The V and J ends lost 4 bases and 0 bases, in that order; junction bases with no gene match: 9. Germline CDR1 SGHKS, CDR2 YYEKEE (reference sequence). The CDR3 region has the DNA TGTGCCAGCAGCCAGGACAGGGTGGCTAGTAGCAATCAGCCCCAGCATTTT. Encoded protein: CASSQDRVASSNQPQHF.

V is TRBV28 and J is TRBJ1-2; possibly TRBD1 for D (5 bases). The CDR3 consists of 13 residues. CDR1 and CDR2 from the germline V gene are MDHEN and SYDVKM. V lost 6 bases and J lost 4, with 12 bases in between. CDR3 residues: CASRTTGAYGYTF. In DNA, the CDR3 is TGTGCCAGCAGGACGACTGGGGCCTATGGCTACACCTTC.

The V gene is TRBV6-5, the J gene TRBJ1-6, with TRBD1 matching over 7 bases. This CDR3 comprises 14 residues. In germline, CDR1 is MNHEY, CDR2 SVGAGI. Trimming removed 7 bases from V and 5 bases from J; junction bases left unmatched: 5. Here the CDR3 DNA reads TGTGCCAGCAACACCGGGACAGATAATTCACCCCTCCACTTT. This sequence encodes CASNTGTDNSPLHF.

The V gene is TRBV2, the J gene TRBJ2-5, with 10 bases fitting TRBD2. This CDR3 has 16 residues. Germline V gives CDR1 SNHLY, CDR2 FYNNEI. The junction had 4 bases not matched to a gene; V was cut back by 1 base and J by 2 bases. CDR3 DNA: TGTGCCAGCAGTGAAGGAGCTAGCGGGGGTCAAGAGACCCAGTACTTC. This gives the protein CASSEGASGGQETQYF.

The chain uses TRBV19 and TRBJ2-7; the match to TRBD2 covers 12 bases. This CDR3 contains 17 residues. The V gene end was trimmed by 7 bases and the J gene end by 0 bases; junction bases not matched to a gene: 10. Germline V gene sequence: CDR1 LNHDA, CDR2 SQIVND (reference sequence). CDR3 amino acids: CASTDLPSGGGSYEQYF. CDR3 in DNA: TGTGCCAGTACCGATCTCCCTAGCGGGGGGGGCTCCTACGAGCAGTACTTC.

The chain is built from TRBV5-5 and TRBJ2-7; D is ambiguous. V was clipped by 1 base and J by 5 bases, with 10 bases between them. CDR3 length: 13 residues. Germline V gene sequence: CDR1 SGHKS, CDR2 YYEKEE (reference sequence). Here the CDR3 reads CASSLWARHEQYF. As DNA, the CDR3 is TGTGCCAGCAGCTTGTGGGCCCGCCACGAGCAGTACTTC.

The V call is TRBV11-3, the J call TRBJ2-3, with D possibly TRBD1 on 5 matching bases. Trimming left V 5 bases short and J 4 bases short, with 16 bases between. The CDR3 consists of 15 residues. Germline CDR1 is SGHNT and CDR2 is YENEEA. As DNA, the CDR3 is TGTGCCAGCAGCACCTTTGGCAGGGAAGCAGATACGCAGTATTTT. This translates into CASSTFGREADTQYF.

The V and J genes are TRBV7-9 and TRBJ2-3; 9 bases match TRBD1. Germline V CDR1 and CDR2: SEHNR, FQNEAQ (reference sequence). The CDR3 is 14 residues long. The trim removed 4 bases at V and 7 bases at J, leaving 6 bases unmatched. The CDR3 region is CASSYEQGAYTQYF. The CDR3 DNA reads TGTGCCAGCAGCTATGAACAGGGGGCCTATACGCAGTATTTT.

This chain uses TRBV5-5 with TRBJ1-2, with no clear D. Per the germline V gene, CDR1 is SGHKS and CDR2 is YYEKEE (reference sequence). The CDR3 covers 16 residues. Trimming removed 4 bases from V and 3 bases from J, with 19 bases in between. CDR3 DNA: TGTGCCAGCAGCCCAGTTGGAGGGAGGGATGACTATGGCTACACCTTC. Translated: CASSPVGGRDDYGYTF.

The chain recombines TRBV7-9 with TRBJ2-7, with a weak D call TRBD2 (5 bases). The CDR3 runs 13 residues. The ends were cut back, 5 bases at V and 3 bases at J, with 11 bases in the middle. CDR1 SEHNR and CDR2 FQNEAQ come from the germline V gene (reference sequence). The CDR3 protein is CASSRTEVYEQYF. CDR3 DNA sequence: TGTGCCAGCAGCCGGACGGAGGTCTACGAGCAGTACTTC.

V and J are TRBV7-9 and TRBJ1-1, with D unresolved. Deletions cut 11 bases from V and 1 base from J, with 8 bases between. The CDR3 loop spans 11 amino acids. The V gene's germline CDR1 is SEHNR and CDR2 FQNEAQ (reference sequence). The CDR3 reads CALRENTEAFF. The DNA for the CDR3 is TGTGCCCTGCGAGAGAACACTGAAGCTTTCTTT.

This chain connects TRBV14 to TRBJ1-4; D perhaps matches TRBD1 (6 bases). Germline CDR1 reads SGHDN; CDR2 reads FVKESK. The CDR3 runs to 14 residues. V was cut by 4 bases and J by 8 bases, with 14 bases left in between. CDR3 coding DNA: TGTGCCAGCAGCCCCCCCGGGAGGGGGGAAAAACTGTTTTTT. Translating gives CASSPPGRGEKLFF. The full variable domain, completed using reference TRBV14 and TRBJ1-4, is EAGVTQFPSHSVIEKGQTVTLRCDPISGHDNLYWYRRVMGKEIKFLLHFVKESKQDESGMPNNRFLAERTGGTYSTLKVQPAELEDSGVYFCASSPPGRGEKLFFGSGTQLSVL.

The chain recombines TRBV6-1 with TRBJ1-5; D is unresolved. Trimming took off 1 base at V and 2 bases at J, with 18 bases between the two ends. The CDR3 has 18 amino acids. From germline, CDR1 is MNHNS and CDR2 SASEGT. In DNA, the CDR3 is TGTGCCAGCAGTGAAGGGGCTTTTAGAGGGCGAGGCAATCAGCCCCAGCATTTT. The encoded protein is CASSEGAFRGRGNQPQHF.

The chain couples TRBV7-6 to TRBJ2-3; D may be TRBD2 (5 bases). CDR1 is SGHVS, CDR2 FNYEAQ, per germline. V shed 5 bases and J shed 2 bases, with 14 bases lying between them. CDR3 length: 15 residues. CDR3 region: CASSPTAGDTDTQYF. CDR3 DNA: TGTGCCAGCAGCCCAACGGCCGGGGACACAGATACGCAGTATTTT.

The chain combines TRBV19 with TRBJ1-4; 7 bases are shared with TRBD1. The CDR3 runs 16 residues. V was pared by 5 bases and J by 8 bases, with 14 bases of the junction left unmatched. Germline lookup yields CDR1 LNHDA and CDR2 SQIVND (reference sequence). The CDR3 is CASSPYWDSSKEKLFF. CDR3 DNA: TGTGCCAGTAGTCCGTACTGGGACAGTAGTAAAGAAAAACTGTTTTTT.

This clone has only a few counts. The chain employs TRBV3-1 (or the pseudogene TRBV3-2) and TRBJ2-3, with D possibly matching TRBD1 (5 bases). CDR1 and CDR2 (germline): LGHDT, YNNKEL (reference sequence). Between the trimmed V and J ends, which lost 1 base and 3 bases, there was a span of 8 bases. The CDR3 contains 14 residues. CDR3 nucleotide sequence: TGTGCCAGCAGCCAAGGGTACAGGACAGATACGCAGTATTTT. The encoded protein is CASSQGYRTDTQYF.

This rearrangement joins TRBV7-9 to TRBJ2-2; 13 bases agree with TRBD2. The CDR3 is 16 residues long. Losses at the gene ends were 3 bases for V and 4 bases for J; bases not matched to a gene: 2. Germline CDR1 is SEHNR and CDR2 is FQNEAQ (reference sequence). The CDR3 DNA reads as TGTGCCAGCAGCTTCGGACTAGCGGGGGTCACCGGGGAGCTGTTTTTT. Its protein product is CASSFGLAGVTGELFF.

The V call is TRBV28, the J call TRBJ1-4; D gene ambiguous. V dropped 2 bases and J dropped 2 bases, with 12 bases sitting between them. Germline V gene sequence: CDR1 MDHEN, CDR2 SYDVKM. CDR3 size: 16 residues. The CDR3 reads CASSLLGEVTNEKLFF. CDR3 DNA sequence: TGTGCCAGCAGTTTACTTGGGGAGGTGACTAATGAAAAACTGTTTTTT. Together with reference TRBV28 and TRBJ1-4, the CDR3 gives the full variable domain: DVKVTQSSRYLVKRTGEKVFLECVQDMDHENMFWYRQDPGLGLRLIYFSYDVKMKEKGDIPEGYSVSREKKERFSLILESASTNQTSMYLCASSLLGEVTNEKLFFGSGTQLSVL.